The 27 T cell receptor beta chains given below trace back to one sample, sequenced in a study of tumor-infiltrating lymphocytes in primary liver carcinoma. Blood RNA originated from unsorted whole blood, with germline DNA additionally extracted. Researchers generated TCR beta cDNA from approximately 500 ng of total RNA, relying on a constant-region primer. Libraries of TCR beta came from three nested multiplex PCR rounds with slightly modified ARM-PCR. The opening two PCR rounds, nine to eleven cycles each, paired TRBV1-TRBV30 forward primers with a C-beta reverse primer. TCRdb ran MiXCR on the multiplex PCR reads and lists one entry per CDR3 protein. The table lists 250,000 to 350,000 distinct CDR3 sequences, approximately 54% of them singletons, with approximately 15% in the top ten. What was sequenced was peripheral blood. The origin of the receptors is a woman in her twenties or thirties with primary liver carcinoma and hepatitis B virus infection.

Notes on this clonotype: A read error may explain this, as a much larger clone is one base away. The V gene is TRBV29-1, the J gene TRBJ2-2; TRBD2 matches 9 bases. The CDR3 runs 12 residues. Trimming at V came to 6 bases and at J to 6 bases, leaving 2 bases not matched to a gene. In germline, CDR1 is SQVTM, CDR2 ANQGSEA. In DNA, the CDR3 is TGCAGCGTAATAGCGGGAGCCGGGGAGCTGTTTTTT. Protein product: CSVIAGAGELFF.

A remark on this clonotype: Likely a read error: the CDR3 ends without its conserved phenylalanine or tryptophan. This sequence joins TRBV11-2 and TRBJ2-3; D is perhaps TRBD2 (5 bases). CDR3 length: 17 amino acids. Looked up from germline, CDR1 is SGHAT and CDR2 is FQNNGV. The CDR3 nucleotides are TGCGCCAGCAGCTTAGGTCAGGCAGCGGAGCTCACAGATACGCAGTATTTA. This encodes CASSLGQAAELTDTQYL.

Turning to this clonotype: This may be a read error: a much more frequent sequence differs by one nucleotide. This chain uses TRBV6-2 or TRBV6-3 with TRBJ2-7; 7 nucleotides line up with TRBD2. Looked up from germline, CDR1 is MNHEY and CDR2 is SVGEGT. The length of the CDR3 is 14 residues. CDR3 DNA sequence: TGTGCCAGCAGCTCAAGCGGGACCACCTACGAGCATTACTTC. This translates into CASSSSGTTYEHYF.

Note on this clonotype: This may come from a read error, since a much larger clone is one base off. The chain employs TRBV29-1 and TRBJ2-1; 7 bases line up with TRBD2. This CDR3 is built from 13 residues. Germline V lookup: CDR1 SQVTM, CDR2 ANQGSEA. Trimming removed 7 bases from V and 7 bases from J; junction bases left unmatched: 10. The CDR3 nucleotides are TGCAGCGGCCTAGCGGTCCCTACAAATGAGCAGTTCTTC. Amino acid sequence: CSGLAVPTNEQFF.

Details on this clonotype: Given the absence of the conserved phenylalanine or tryptophan at the CDR3 end, a read error is likely. The chain combines TRBV4-1 with TRBJ2-5; TRBD2 is a possible D gene (5 bases). CDR3 size: 15 residues. Per the germline V gene, CDR1 is MGHRA and CDR2 is YSYEKL. The CDR3 region has the DNA TGCGCCGGCAGCCAAGGTTCAAGCGGCCAAGAGACCCAGTACTCC. Translated: CAGSQGSSGQETQYS.

A note on this clonotype: Here the CDR3 omits its conserved ending phenylalanine or tryptophan, so a read error is the likely source. This chain links TRBV4-1 with TRBJ2-2; 8 bases align to TRBD1. The ends lost 0 bases at V and 4 bases at J; junction bases unmatched: 7. This CDR3 spans 17 amino acids. The germline CDR1 and CDR2 sequences are MGHRA and YSYEKL. As DNA, the CDR3 is TGCGCCAGCAGCCAAGAACCAACAGGGGGGCTCACCGGGGAGCTGTTTTCT. Translation: CASSQEPTGGLTGELFS.

Of note for this clonotype: One junction end does not reproduce the germline sequence, and a read error may be involved. The V gene is TRBV4-3, the J gene TRBJ2-1; D could derive from TRBD1 or TRBD2 (6 bases each). Germline loops: CDR1 LGHNA, CDR2 YSLEER. This CDR3 comprises 15 residues. CDR3 sequence (DNA): TGCGCCAGCAGCCGAGACGGGGGCCGCTACAATGAGCAGCTCTTC. Residues: CASSRDGGRYNEQLF.

This clonotype occurred many times. The chain is built from TRBV7-4 and TRBJ2-7, with D perhaps matching TRBD2 (6 bases). Germline V lookup: CDR1 SGHVT, CDR2 SQSDAQ. The V and J ends lost 6 bases and 5 bases respectively, with 20 bases between them. CDR3 length: 15 residues. In DNA, the CDR3 is TGTGCCAGCAGACGGGACTCTAGTCCCATTCACGAGCAGTACTTC. Protein: CASRRDSSPIHEQYF.

In the case of this clonotype: One end of the junction varies from germline; a read error may be responsible. The CDR3 nucleotides are TGTGCCATTAGTGAGCGTCCATCCGAGAGGGGCGGTGAGCAGTTCTTC. Translation: CAISERPSERGGEQFF. V is TRBV10-3 and J is TRBJ2-1; D assignment may be TRBD1 or TRBD2 (5 bases each). Germline CDR1 ENHRY, CDR2 SYGVKD. This CDR3 has 16 amino acids.

This clonotype has only a few counts. The rearrangement uses TRBV6-5 and TRBJ2-7; 12 bases match TRBD1. In germline, CDR1 is MNHEY, CDR2 SVGAGI. The CDR3 is 13 amino acids. V was clipped by 8 bases and J by 6 bases; unmatched bases: 5. CDR3 sequence reads: CASRDRGLREQYF. CDR3 coding DNA: TGTGCCAGCCGGGACAGGGGGCTGCGCGAGCAGTACTTC.

V usage is TRBV29-1 and J usage is TRBJ2-7; D is possibly TRBD1 (6 bases). This CDR3 has 12 residues. The ends were cut back, 3 bases at V and 3 bases at J, with 9 bases in the middle. Germline assignment: CDR1 SQVTM and CDR2 ANQGSEA. DNA for the CDR3: TGCAGCGTTGAGGGACATGGCTACGAGCAGTACTTC. This codes for CSVEGHGYEQYF.

This clonotype was recorded at least ten times. This sequence joins TRBV6-2 or TRBV6-3 and TRBJ1-5; D unresolved. The length of the CDR3 is 16 residues. CDR1 is MNHEY and CDR2 is SVGEGT in the germline V gene. Trimming cost V 7 bases and J 1 base, with 17 bases left between them. Written as DNA, the CDR3 is TGTGCCAGCACCCAAGGGAGGAGCGCAAGCAATCAGCCCCAGCATTTT. This translates into CASTQGRSASNQPQHF.

This clonotype occurred a few times. The chain joins TRBV12-3 or TRBV12-4 to TRBJ1-4; D gene ambiguous. V was cut by 4 bases and J by 3 bases, with 3 bases left in between. This CDR3 spans 12 amino acids. CDR3: CASSSANEKLFF. CDR3 in DNA: TGTGCCAGCAGTTCAGCTAATGAAAAACTGTTTTTT.

Only a few counts were recorded for this clonotype. This may be a read error: a much more frequent sequence differs by one nucleotide. V gene TRBV11-3 combines with J gene TRBJ1-4, with D unresolved. This CDR3 contains 13 residues. The germline V gene has CDR1 SGHNT and CDR2 YENEEA. The CDR3 nucleotides read TGTGCCAGCAGCTTAGATTTAAATGAAAAACCGTTTTTT. Encoded protein: CASSLDLNEKPFF. The full variable domain, in which reference TRBV11-3 and TRBJ1-4 provide the parts outside the CDR3, is EAGVVQSPRYKIIEKKQPVAFWCNPISGHNTLYWYLQNLGQGPELLIRYENEEAVDDSQLPKDRFSAERLKGVDSTLKIQPAELGDSAVYLCASSLDLNEKPFFGSGTQLSVL.

This sequence joins TRBV28 and TRBJ1-2; D not resolved. With 6 bases removed from V and 2 bases from J, the gap between germline ends came to 13 bases. This CDR3 comprises 14 residues. CDR1 and CDR2 (germline): MDHEN, SYDVKM. CDR3 sequence: CASSSTGINYGYTF. The CDR3 DNA follows: TGTGCCAGCAGCTCCACCGGTATAAACTATGGCTACACCTTC.

As for this clonotype: At one end, the junction sequence differs from germline, possibly due to a read error. V and J are TRBV6-1 and TRBJ2-6; D possibly matches TRBD1 or TRBD2 (6 bases each). This CDR3 comprises 18 residues. Germline CDR1 MNHNS, CDR2 SASEGT. The CDR3 loop is CVSSEVGLWGAGANVLTF. The CDR3 bases are TGTGTCAGCAGTGAAGTGGGTTTATGGGGGGCCGGGGCCAACGTCCTGACTTTC.

Comments on this clonotype: This may be a read error, as it is one base from a much larger clone. V is TRBV6-2 or TRBV6-3 and J is TRBJ1-1; a weak D match, TRBD1 (6 bases). V was trimmed by 7 bases and J by 5 bases, leaving 20 bases between them. The V gene's germline CDR1 is MNHEY and CDR2 SVGEGT. There are 15 residues in the CDR3. The CDR3 nucleotides are TGTGCCAGCACCCCCGGACAGTGGCGGGAGACTGAAGCTTTCTTT. Its translation is CASTPGQWRETEAFF.

A few counts support this clonotype. The chain recombines TRBV30 with TRBJ2-2; D not resolved. The length of the CDR3 is 14 residues. Trimming removed 0 bases from V and 4 bases from J, with 9 bases in between. Germline V CDR1 and CDR2: GTSNPN, SVGIG (reference sequence). The CDR3 spells CAWSVLQSTGELFF. Here the CDR3 DNA reads TGTGCCTGGAGTGTACTCCAATCCACCGGGGAGCTGTTTTTT.

With respect to this clonotype: This may be a read error, as it is one base from a much larger clone. V is TRBV6-2 or TRBV6-3 and J is TRBJ1-5; D not certain. CDR1 and CDR2 (germline): MNHEY, SVGEGT. This CDR3 spans 14 amino acids. CDR3 nucleotide sequence: TGTACCAGCACAAGATGGGGAAGCAATCAGCCCCAGCATTTT. Its translation: CTSTRWGSNQPQHF.

This clonotype was recorded many times. A read error is likely, as this CDR3 ends without the conserved phenylalanine or tryptophan. It is unclear where the CDR3 begins or ends on the DNA, so no DNA is shown, and the CDR3 is as TCRdb lists it. The chain uses TRBV6-1 and TRBJ2-3; TRBD2 is taken as the D call from the table, unchecked against the DNA. Germline CDR1 reads MNHNS; CDR2 reads SASEGT. With termini counted, the CDR3 has 13 amino acids. The CDR3 loop reads CASSEAWTSVTYV.

The table lists this clonotype with many counts. The rearrangement links TRBV11-3 to TRBJ2-1; TRBD1 agrees at 7 bases. Per the germline V gene, CDR1 is SGHNT and CDR2 is YENEEA. The V segment lost 6 bases and the J segment 7 bases; nucleotides outside the gene matches: 6. The CDR3 extends over 13 amino acids. CDR3 DNA: TGTGCCAGCAGACTACAGGGGAGTAATGAGCAGTTCTTC. This translates into CASRLQGSNEQFF.

This clonotype was counted a single time. One end of the junction varies from germline; a read error may be responsible. The chain joins TRBV13 to TRBJ2-1, with TRBD2 as a possible D gene (5 bases). In germline, CDR1 is PRHDT, CDR2 FYEKMQ (reference sequence). There are 14 residues in the CDR3. Written as DNA, the CDR3 is TGTGCCAGCAGCTTCCCAGGACGGAGGAATGAGAAGTCCTTC. As protein: CASSFPGRRNEKSF.

Points on this clonotype: The junction shows a germline mismatch at one end, possibly a read error. V usage is TRBV11-2 and J usage is TRBJ2-7; D ambiguous. Germline CDR1 reads SGHAT; CDR2 reads FQNNGV. This CDR3 is built from 11 residues. As DNA, the CDR3 is TGTGCCAGTAGCTCTGGCTACGAGCCGTACTTC. Translated, it gives CASSSGYEPYF. Supplemented by reference TRBV11-2 and TRBJ2-7, the full variable domain reads EAGVAQSPRYKIIEKRQSVAFWCNPISGHATLYWYQQILGQGPKLLIQFQNNGVVDDSQLPKDRFSAERLKGVDSTLKIQPAKLEDSAVYLCASSSGYEPYFGPGTRLTVT.

Note on this clonotype: The germline gene is not matched at one end of the junction; a read error may be the cause. The rearrangement links TRBV11-2 to TRBJ2-2; D call uncertain. Germline assignment: CDR1 SGHAT and CDR2 FQNNGV. This CDR3 comprises 13 residues. CDR3 DNA sequence: TGTGCCAGCAGCATTACTAACACCGGTGAGCTGTTTTTT. It translates to CASSITNTGELFF.

This clonotype has only a few counts. The J gene is TRBJ2-3, the V gene TRBV10-2; a possible D gene is TRBD2 (6 bases). This CDR3 has 16 amino acids. Between the trimmed V and J ends, which lost 4 bases and 0 bases, there was a span of 14 bases. The germline V gene encodes CDR1 WSHSY and CDR2 SAAADI. DNA for the CDR3: TGCGCCAGCAGTGGGGGCGGGACTGCTAGCACAGATACGCAGTATTTT. Translating it yields CASSGGGTASTDTQYF.

This clonotype was counted a single time. A much larger clone lies a single base off, so this may be a read error. The genes are TRBV12-3 or TRBV12-4 and TRBJ1-2; 11 nucleotides line up with TRBD1. CDR3 size: 13 residues. DNA for the CDR3: TGTGCCAGCAGTCTTAGAAGGACAGGGGGCTGCACCTTC. It codes for CASSLRRTGGCTF.

Points on this clonotype: It may be a read error: a sequence one base away is much more abundant. The CDR3 region has the DNA TGTGCCAGCCAGCGGTTGAACATCGGGGAGCTGTTTTTT. Protein product: CASQRLNIGELFF. J is TRBJ2-2 and V is TRBV6-6, with D possibly matching TRBD2 (5 bases). CDR1 and CDR2 (germline): MNHNY, SVGAGI (reference sequence). The CDR3 has 13 residues.